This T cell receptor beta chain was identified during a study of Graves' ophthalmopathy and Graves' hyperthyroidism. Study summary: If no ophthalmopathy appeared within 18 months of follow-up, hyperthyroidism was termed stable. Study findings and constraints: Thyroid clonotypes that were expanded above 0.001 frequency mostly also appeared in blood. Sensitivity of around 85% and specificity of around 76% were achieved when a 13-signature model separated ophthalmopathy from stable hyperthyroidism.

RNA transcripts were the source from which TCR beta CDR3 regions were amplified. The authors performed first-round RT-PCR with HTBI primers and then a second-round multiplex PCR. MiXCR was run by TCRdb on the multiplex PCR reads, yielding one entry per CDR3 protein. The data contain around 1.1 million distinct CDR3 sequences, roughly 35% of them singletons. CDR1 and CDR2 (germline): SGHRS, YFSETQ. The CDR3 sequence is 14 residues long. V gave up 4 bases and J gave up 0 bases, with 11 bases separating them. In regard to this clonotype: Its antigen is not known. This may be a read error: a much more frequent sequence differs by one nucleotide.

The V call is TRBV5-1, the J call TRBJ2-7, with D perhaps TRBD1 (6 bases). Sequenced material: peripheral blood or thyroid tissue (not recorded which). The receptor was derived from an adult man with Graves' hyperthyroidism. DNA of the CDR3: TGCGCCAGCAGCGGGAGACAGGCCTCCTACGAGCAGTACTTC. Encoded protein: CASSGRQASYEQYF.